The 29 T cell receptor beta chains reported below all come from one sample, sequenced in a study of shared clonotypes between healthy human individuals. Data came from immunoSEQ multiplex PCR; TCRdb stores just in-frame clones and leaves some out. Among some 1,900,000 clones listed, 85% to 95% were seen once. Naive CD8 isolation took CD45RO-negative cells positively selected for CCR7 and excluded terminally differentiated effector memory CD45RA+ cells. Material for sequencing was naive CD8+ T cells sorted from blood. Every receptor here comes from a man between 18 and 29 years old in good health.

The chain combines TRBV28 with TRBJ1-3, with D unresolved. Trimming removed 5 bases from V and 1 base from J, with 9 bases in between. Germline lookup yields CDR1 MDHEN and CDR2 SYDVKM. The CDR3 spans 14 residues. DNA of the CDR3: TGTGCCAGCAGTCCAGTGGGGTCTGGAAACACCATATATTTT. It yields the protein CASSPVGSGNTIYF.

The gene calls are TRBV18 and TRBJ2-7; TRBD2 matches at 8 bases. The length of the CDR3 is 15 residues. With V trimmed by 6 bases and J by 3 bases, 10 bases remained unmatched. Germline lookup yields CDR1 KGHSH and CDR2 LQKENI. The CDR3 reads CASSQAGTSNYEQYF. The DNA of the CDR3 is TGTGCCAGCTCCCAAGCAGGGACTAGTAACTACGAGCAGTACTTC.

CDR3 residues: CASSLQGLWFGVTQYF. CDR3 sequence (DNA): TGTGCCAGCAGCCTGCAGGGGTTGTGGTTTGGGGTGACCCAGTACTTC. This rearrangement joins TRBV5-6 to TRBJ2-5; D perhaps matches TRBD1 (6 bases). The CDR3 contains 16 residues. Germline assignment: CDR1 SGHDT and CDR2 YYEEEE. Deletions cut 4 bases from V and 7 bases from J, with 23 bases between.

This clone has more than one count but fewer than ten. The rearrangement uses TRBV4-1 and TRBJ1-2, with D hard to call. The CDR3 runs to 14 residues. V was clipped by 1 base and J by 3 bases, with 9 bases between them. Looked up from germline, CDR1 is MGHRA and CDR2 is YSYEKL. Written as DNA, the CDR3 is TGCGCCAGCAGCCAAGGGGCCAGCCACTATGGCTACACCTTC. Its protein is CASSQGASHYGYTF.

The chain carries TRBV4-1 and TRBJ2-2, with D possibly being TRBD2 (6 bases). The CDR3 totals 15 residues. Germline CDR1 reads MGHRA; CDR2 reads YSYEKL. V lost 1 base and J lost 8, with 14 bases in between. In nucleotides, the CDR3 is TGCGCCAGCAGCCAAGGGGGAGTCGGGAGTGGGGAGCTGTTTTTT. This gives the protein CASSQGGVGSGELFF.

The table lists this clone with many counts. Other DNA variants within this sample encode the same CDR3. The chain uses TRBV7-9 and TRBJ1-5; D remains ambiguous. This CDR3 comprises 12 residues. With 0 bases removed from V and 5 bases from J, the gap between germline ends came to 2 bases. From germline, CDR1 is SEHNR and CDR2 FQNEAQ (reference sequence). Written as DNA, the CDR3 is TGTGCCAGCAGCTTAGCGGATCAGCCCCAGCATTTT. It is translated as CASSLADQPQHF.

V usage is TRBV10-3 and J usage is TRBJ1-2; the D is unclear. The CDR3 consists of 14 residues. The germline V and J ends were trimmed by 0 bases and 6 bases, with 11 bases remaining between them. Germline-derived CDR1 and CDR2 are ENHRY and SYGVKD. As DNA, the CDR3 is TGTGCCATCAGTGAGTCGGGAGGACGCGATGGCTACACCTTC. Amino acid sequence: CAISESGGRDGYTF.

This chain connects TRBV29-1 to TRBJ2-2; D not resolved. CDR1 and CDR2 from the germline V gene are SQVTM and ANQGSEA. The CDR3 consists of 11 residues. With 7 bases removed from V and 6 bases from J, the gap between germline ends came to 9 bases. The CDR3, as DNA: TGCAGCGGTGAGGCTTCCGGGGAGCTGTTTTTT. Its protein is CSGEASGELFF.

The chain carries TRBV6-5 and TRBJ2-7; D may correspond to TRBD1 or TRBD2 (5 bases each). The CDR3 is 14 residues long. V lost 10 bases and J 0 bases, leaving 16 bases between the germline ends. CDR1 is MNHEY, CDR2 SVGAGI, per germline. This CDR3 is CATRVGANSYEQYF. The CDR3 DNA reads as TGTGCCACCAGAGTCGGGGCCAACTCCTACGAGCAGTACTTC.

The J gene is TRBJ1-2, the V gene TRBV19, with D maybe TRBD1 (5 bases). The V and J ends lost 4 bases and 2 bases respectively, with 11 bases between them. CDR1 is LNHDA, CDR2 SQIVND, per germline (reference sequence). This CDR3 has 14 amino acids. CDR3 sequence reads: CASSTGNPNYGYTF. CDR3 sequence (DNA): TGTGCCAGTAGTACAGGGAATCCCAACTATGGCTACACCTTC. The full variable domain, in which reference TRBV19 and TRBJ1-2 provide the parts outside the CDR3, is DGGITQSPKYLFRKEGQNVTLSCEQNLNHDAMYWYRQDPGQGLRLIYYSQIVNDFQKGDIAEGYSVSREKKESFPLTVTSAQKNPTAFYLCASSTGNPNYGYTFGSGTRLTVV.

This sequence joins TRBV6-1 and TRBJ2-5; D is perhaps TRBD2 (7 bases). The germline V and J ends were trimmed by 5 bases and 4 bases, with 14 bases remaining between them. The CDR3 runs to 14 residues. CDR1 MNHNS and CDR2 SASEGT come from the germline V gene. The CDR3 DNA sequence: TGTGCCAGCAGTCCGCCGAGGGGGGGAGAGACCCAGTACTTC. Amino acid sequence: CASSPPRGGETQYF.

A note on this clone: The same CDR3 is also encoded by other DNA sequences in this sample. V is TRBV30 and J is TRBJ2-7; 9 bases agree with TRBD1. Trimming cost V 1 base and J 4 bases; bases outside gene matches: 2. CDR3 length: 13 residues. CDR1 and CDR2 from the germline V gene are GTSNPN and SVGIG (reference sequence). The CDR3 is CAWSEGQGYEQYF. The CDR3, as DNA: TGTGCCTGGAGTGAGGGACAGGGATACGAGCAGTACTTC.

This clone was observed a handful of times. The rearrangement uses TRBV19 and TRBJ1-1; no reliable D call. In germline, CDR1 is LNHDA, CDR2 SQIVND (reference sequence). V gave up 5 bases and J gave up 0 bases, with 7 bases separating them. The CDR3 totals 13 residues. The CDR3 coding sequence is TGTGCCAGTAGTTCATGGCTGAACACTGAAGCTTTCTTT. Amino acids: CASSSWLNTEAFF.

The chain has TRBV7-9 and TRBJ1-1; 7 nucleotides agree with TRBD1. The ends lost 4 bases at V and 1 base at J; junction bases unmatched: 6. The CDR3 covers 15 residues. Germline loops: CDR1 SEHNR, CDR2 FQNEAQ (reference sequence). The CDR3 sequence: CASSSTGDRNTEAFF. CDR3 DNA: TGTGCCAGCAGCTCGACTGGGGACAGGAACACTGAAGCTTTCTTT.

The CDR3 region has the DNA TGTGCCAGCAGCTTTACAGGGGTCACTGAAGCTTTCTTT. It codes for CASSFTGVTEAFF. The V call is TRBV7-9, the J call TRBJ1-1; TRBD1 agrees at 7 bases. The V gene's germline CDR1 is SEHNR and CDR2 FQNEAQ (reference sequence). The CDR3 runs 13 residues. V was clipped by 3 bases and J by 4 bases; unmatched bases: 2.

The rearrangement joins TRBV27 to TRBJ2-7; D is unresolved. CDR3 length: 15 residues. Trimming removed 2 bases from V and 2 bases from J, with 13 bases in between. Germline V lookup: CDR1 MNHEY, CDR2 SMNVEV (reference sequence). The CDR3, as DNA: TGTGCCAGCAGTTTAGCTGGATACGGCGCCTACGAGCAGTACTTC. Translated, it gives CASSLAGYGAYEQYF.

The V and J genes are TRBV7-9 and TRBJ2-1; D call uncertain. Deletions cut 7 bases from V and 10 bases from J, with 17 bases between. Looked up from germline, CDR1 is SEHNR and CDR2 is FQNEAQ (reference sequence). There are 13 residues in the CDR3. CDR3 sequence: CASTRAPSGEQFF. The CDR3 region has the DNA TGTGCCAGCACTCGGGCCCCTTCCGGAGAGCAGTTCTTC.

J is TRBJ1-4 and V is TRBV6-9; 9 positions match TRBD1. Per the germline V gene, CDR1 is MNHGY and CDR2 is SVAAGI. The V and J ends lost 3 bases and 7 bases, in that order; junction bases with no gene match: 12. The CDR3 has 17 residues. CDR3 in amino acids: CASSYPSQGDRAEKLFF. CDR3 bases: TGTGCCAGCAGTTACCCTAGCCAGGGGGACAGGGCTGAAAAACTGTTTTTT.

The genes are TRBV27 and TRBJ2-3; 16 bases are a match to TRBD2. The CDR3 is 18 residues long. Trimming at V came to 5 bases and at J to 3 bases, leaving 8 bases not matched to a gene. The V gene's germline CDR1 is MNHEY and CDR2 SMNVEV (reference sequence). The CDR3 region is CASSSGTSGRAGTDTQYF. DNA for the CDR3: TGTGCCAGCAGTAGCGGGACTAGCGGGAGGGCCGGGACAGATACGCAGTATTTT.

This clone was seen a single time. This chain links TRBV6-5 with TRBJ1-1; D call uncertain. Per germline, CDR1 MNHEY and CDR2 SVGAGI. Trimming stripped 6 bases from V and 6 bases from J, with 17 bases between. The CDR3 sequence is 14 residues long. The CDR3 coding sequence is TGTGCCAGCAGATCCCGGGCCCCGAAGGCTGAAGCTTTCTTT. The encoded protein is CASRSRAPKAEAFF.

The chain joins TRBV19 to TRBJ2-1, with 9 bases fitting TRBD2. The junction had 9 bases not matched to a gene; V was cut back by 3 bases and J by 3 bases. CDR3 length: 17 amino acids. CDR1 and CDR2 from the germline V gene are LNHDA and SQIVND (reference sequence). This CDR3 reads CASSITAGGRVYNEQFF. CDR3 sequence (DNA): TGTGCCAGTAGTATTACGGCCGGCGGGAGGGTCTACAATGAGCAGTTCTTC.

The chain employs TRBV4-1 and TRBJ2-7, with D perhaps matching TRBD2 (6 bases). CDR1 and CDR2 (germline): MGHRA, YSYEKL. CDR3 length equals 16 residues. With 0 bases removed from V and 7 bases from J, the gap between germline ends came to 19 bases. The CDR3 region is CASSQDPKGLFLEQYF. The DNA of the CDR3 is TGCGCCAGCAGCCAAGACCCTAAGGGACTCTTTTTAGAGCAGTACTTC.

This clone came up a few times. In the same sample, other DNA sequences code for this CDR3. The V call is TRBV11-2, the J call TRBJ2-1; D not certain. Trimming shortened V by 3 bases and J by 6 bases, and 3 bases separated the two germline ends. The CDR3 totals 11 residues. In germline, CDR1 is SGHAT, CDR2 FQNNGV. The CDR3 DNA is TGTGCCAGCAGCTTGGCCAATGAGCAGTTCTTC. Translated: CASSLANEQFF.

CDR3: CASSLSFGSLVNEKLFF. CDR3 DNA: TGTGCCAGCAGCTTATCTTTTGGGTCGCTAGTTAATGAAAAACTGTTTTTT. The chain has TRBV11-2 and TRBJ1-4; D unclear. The V end was cut by 2 bases, the J end by 4 bases, with 17 bases between. The CDR3 contains 17 residues. Germline-derived CDR1 and CDR2 are SGHAT and FQNNGV.

This clone has only one observation. This rearrangement joins TRBV27 to TRBJ2-1; possibly TRBD1 for D (6 bases). Deletions cut 3 bases from V and 6 bases from J, with 12 bases between. The CDR3 sequence is 14 residues long. CDR1 and CDR2 (germline): MNHEY, SMNVEV (reference sequence). The CDR3 reads CASSFTGSFNEQFF. CDR3 bases: TGTGCCAGCAGTTTCACAGGGTCGTTCAATGAGCAGTTCTTC.

The rearrangement uses TRBV6-5 and TRBJ2-3; 8 bases match TRBD2. The CDR3 contains 14 residues. Germline V lookup: CDR1 MNHEY, CDR2 SVGAGI. Trimming removed 6 bases from V and 4 bases from J; junction bases left unmatched: 6. The DNA for the CDR3 is TGTGCCAGCAGCCCCGACGGGGGGGCAGATACGCAGTATTTT. Its protein product is CASSPDGGADTQYF.

The chain uses TRBV4-1 and TRBJ2-1; no clear D. The ends were cut back, 1 base at V and 10 bases at J, with 8 bases in the middle. Germline CDR1 reads MGHRA; CDR2 reads YSYEKL. CDR3 size: 12 residues. CDR3 DNA: TGCGCCAGCAGCCAAGGGGTAGGGGAGCAGTTCTTC. It is translated as CASSQGVGEQFF.

The sample holds one count of this clone. This chain connects TRBV19 to TRBJ2-1, with 7 bases identical to TRBD1. The CDR3 runs to 16 residues. V shed 5 bases, J shed 0 bases, and the junction held 7 bases outside the gene matches. Germline assignment: CDR1 LNHDA and CDR2 SQIVND (reference sequence). In DNA, the CDR3 is TGTGCCAGTAGTGGACCGGGACAGAGCTCCTACAATGAGCAGTTCTTC. Residues: CASSGPGQSSYNEQFF.

This rearrangement joins TRBV6-1 to TRBJ2-7; 8 bases match TRBD2. Germline V gene lookup returns CDR1 MNHNS and CDR2 SASEGT. J lost 4 bases, V lost 8 bases, and 7 bases had no gene match. This CDR3 has 13 amino acids. The CDR3 is CASESGSFYEQYF. The CDR3 DNA reads as TGTGCCAGCGAGAGCGGGAGTTTTTACGAGCAGTACTTC.